This T cell receptor (beta chain) is from a study of shared clonotypes between healthy human individuals. Trimming left V 4 bases short and J 0 bases short, with 12 bases between. CDR3 length equals 15 residues. Germline CDR1 reads SGHVS; CDR2 reads FNYEAQ. Selected positively for CCR7 and CD45RO-negative, naive CD8 cells excluded terminally differentiated effector memory CD45RA+ cells. TCRdb keeps only in-frame clones here, not all; method: immunoSEQ multiplex PCR. The sample comprises fewer than 1 million clones, 90% to 97% of which are singletons, and under 0.3% rests with the top ten. The rearrangement joins TRBV7-6 to TRBJ1-1, with a possible D match to TRBD1 (6 bases). The clonotype originates from a man aged 30-40 years in good health. Sequenced sample: naive CD8+ T cells sorted from blood. The CDR3 region is CASSSQQGMNTEAFF. As DNA, the CDR3 is TGTGCCAGCAGCTCGCAACAGGGCATGAACACTGAAGCTTTCTTT.